The next 21 T cell receptor beta chains were all read from a single sample in a study of blood T cell repertoires in COVID-19. TCRdb keeps only in-frame clones here, not all; method: immunoSEQ multiplex PCR. The data contain 150,000 to 200,000 clones, about 80% of them seen just once; the ten biggest clones take up 3.4%. What was sequenced was PBMCs or T cells enriched from blood (not recorded which). These receptors were obtained from an older woman who had recovered from COVID-19.

CDR3 sequence: CASSPPGTRDTGELFF. In nucleotides, the CDR3 is TGCGCCAGCAGCCCCCCCGGGACTAGAGACACCGGGGAGCTGTTTTTT. This sequence joins TRBV5-1 and TRBJ2-2; TRBD2 matches 8 bases. There are 16 residues in the CDR3. Germline CDR1 SGHRS, CDR2 YFSETQ. The junction had 8 bases not matched to a gene; V was cut back by 4 bases and J by 3 bases.

The CDR3 here is CATIGGANYGYTF. Written as DNA, the CDR3 is TGTGCCACCATCGGGGGAGCTAACTATGGCTACACCTTC. This chain joins TRBV6-5 and TRBJ1-2; possibly TRBD1 for D (5 bases). The germline V gene encodes CDR1 MNHEY and CDR2 SVGAGI. There are 13 residues in the CDR3. Trimming left V 10 bases short and J 0 bases short, with 12 bases between.

The chain has TRBV4-2 and TRBJ2-2; 15 positions match TRBD2. CDR3 length: 17 residues. With V trimmed by 4 bases and J by 5 bases, 5 bases remained unmatched. Germline V gene data show CDR1 as LGHNA and CDR2 as YNFKEQ. The CDR3 loop reads CASSPWTSGGATGELFF. CDR3 bases: TGTGCCAGCAGCCCATGGACTAGCGGGGGGGCTACCGGGGAGCTGTTTTTT.

The V call is TRBV19, the J call TRBJ1-2; possibly TRBD1 for D (5 bases). The V and J ends lost 7 bases and 4 bases respectively, with 19 bases between them. Germline loops: CDR1 LNHDA, CDR2 SQIVND (reference sequence). This CDR3 has 15 residues. The CDR3 loop is CASIPGGFAVYGYTF. Here the CDR3 DNA reads TGTGCCAGTATCCCCGGGGGTTTTGCGGTCTATGGCTACACCTTC. The full variable domain, rest sourced from reference TRBV19 and TRBJ1-2, is DGGITQSPKYLFRKEGQNVTLSCEQNLNHDAMYWYRQDPGQGLRLIYYSQIVNDFQKGDIAEGYSVSREKKESFPLTVTSAQKNPTAFYLCASIPGGFAVYGYTFGSGTRLTVV.

The V gene is TRBV29-1, the J gene TRBJ1-1; 7 bases align to TRBD1. Germline lookup yields CDR1 SQVTM and CDR2 ANQGSEA. The CDR3 runs to 10 residues. J gave up 4 bases and V 7 bases, and 0 bases lay outside the gene matches. This CDR3 reads CSAGGTEAFF. The CDR3 DNA follows: TGCAGCGCAGGGGGCACTGAAGCTTTCTTT.

V usage is TRBV25-1 and J usage is TRBJ2-3, with 7 positions matching TRBD1. The germline CDR1 and CDR2 sequences are MGHDK and SYGVNS. The CDR3 has 14 amino acids. V shed 5 bases, J shed 0 bases, and the junction held 2 bases outside the gene matches. CDR3 bases: TGTGCCAGCAGTAGGGACAGAAGCACAGATACGCAGTATTTT. Its translation: CASSRDRSTDTQYF.

The rearrangement joins TRBV27 to TRBJ1-2, with 11 bases identical to TRBD1. CDR3 length equals 13 residues. Germline V lookup: CDR1 MNHEY, CDR2 SMNVEV (reference sequence). Losses at the gene ends were 6 bases for V and 8 bases for J; bases not matched to a gene: 5. In DNA, the CDR3 is TGTGCCAGCAGCTGGGGACAGGGGGGAGGCTACACCTTC. It is translated as CASSWGQGGGYTF.

The chain couples TRBV19 to TRBJ1-5; 7 nucleotides line up with TRBD1. The CDR3 is 14 amino acids. With V trimmed by 5 bases and J by 6 bases, 7 bases remained unmatched. The germline V gene encodes CDR1 LNHDA and CDR2 SQIVND (reference sequence). The CDR3 sequence: CASSERQGLQPQHF. The CDR3 DNA reads as TGTGCCAGTAGTGAAAGACAGGGTCTTCAGCCCCAGCATTTT.

This chain uses TRBV19 with TRBJ1-2, with unresolved D. Germline-derived CDR1 and CDR2 are LNHDA and SQIVND (reference sequence). Trimming removed 3 bases from V and 4 bases from J, with 9 bases in between. The CDR3 sequence is 13 residues long. DNA of the CDR3: TGTGCCAGTAGTATCTCCAGATCCTATGGCTACACCTTC. Translating it yields CASSISRSYGYTF.

The V call is TRBV14, the J call TRBJ2-5; 12 bases fit TRBD1. The CDR3 consists of 17 residues. Germline CDR1 SGHDN, CDR2 FVKESK. V dropped 0 bases and J dropped 5; count of bases not matched to a gene: 7. The CDR3, as DNA: TGTGCCAGCAGCCAAGAGGATGGGACAGGGGGCGCTGAGACCCAGTACTTC. It translates to CASSQEDGTGGAETQYF.

The chain joins TRBV27 to TRBJ2-1, with 9 bases lining up with TRBD1. Germline trimming cut 4 bases from V and 7 bases from J; bases unmatched to any gene: 8. Germline CDR1 and CDR2: MNHEY and SMNVEV (reference sequence). The CDR3 runs to 15 residues. This CDR3 reads CASSWGQGRKNEQFF. CDR3 coding DNA: TGTGCCAGCAGTTGGGGACAGGGAAGGAAGAATGAGCAGTTCTTC.

V usage is TRBV5-6 and J usage is TRBJ1-1; D remains unclear. The germline CDR1 and CDR2 sequences are SGHDT and YYEEEE. The CDR3 consists of 12 residues. V shed 2 bases and J shed 11 bases, with 13 bases lying between them. The CDR3 sequence is CASSLQKKTAFF. CDR3 coding DNA: TGTGCCAGCAGCTTACAGAAGAAGACGGCTTTCTTT.

The chain links TRBV7-2 to TRBJ2-1, with 8 bases that match TRBD2. Germline V lookup: CDR1 SGHTA, CDR2 FQGNSA. Trimming removed 4 bases from V and 0 bases from J; junction bases left unmatched: 11. The CDR3 has 18 residues. The CDR3 DNA reads TGTGCCAGCAGCTCCGGCCTGGGAGCGGGGGCCTCCTACAATGAGCAGTTCTTC. Its translation is CASSSGLGAGASYNEQFF. Together with reference TRBV7-2 and TRBJ2-1, the CDR3 gives the full variable domain: GAGVSQSPSNKVTEKGKDVELRCDPISGHTALYWYRQSLGQGLEFLIYFQGNSAPDKSGLPSDRFSAERTGGSVSTLTIQRTQQEDSAVYLCASSSGLGAGASYNEQFFGPGTRLTVL.

The chain joins TRBV5-1 to TRBJ1-4, with D hard to call. Deletions cut 4 bases from V and 5 bases from J, with 18 bases between. This CDR3 region has 16 residues. The germline V gene encodes CDR1 SGHRS and CDR2 YFSETQ. DNA for the CDR3: TGCGCCAGCAGCGTCGGAACCGGGAACTCCAATGAAAAACTGTTTTTT. It translates to CASSVGTGNSNEKLFF. Using reference TRBV5-1 and TRBJ1-4 for the parts outside the CDR3, the full variable domain is KAGVTQTPRYLIKTRGQQVTLSCSPISGHRSVSWYQQTPGQGLQFLFEYFSETQRNKGNFPGRFSGRQFSNSRSEMNVSTLELGDSALYLCASSVGTGNSNEKLFFGSGTQLSVL.

This rearrangement joins TRBV19 to TRBJ1-3; 9 bases are shared with TRBD1. The length of the CDR3 is 14 residues. V lost 10 bases, J lost 5 bases, and 9 bases stayed unmatched. The germline V gene encodes CDR1 LNHDA and CDR2 SQIVND (reference sequence). The CDR3 sequence: CATGAGQGRNTIYF. As DNA, the CDR3 is TGTGCCACCGGGGCAGGACAGGGGCGAAACACCATATATTTT.

This clone was seen a handful of times. The V call is TRBV6-5, the J call TRBJ2-1, with D maybe TRBD1 (6 bases). Between the trimmed V and J ends, which lost 5 bases and 7 bases, there was a span of 9 bases. CDR1 MNHEY and CDR2 SVGAGI come from the germline V gene. The CDR3 is 12 residues long. CDR3: CASSQGMNEQFF. In nucleotides, the CDR3 is TGTGCCAGCAGTCAGGGGATGAATGAGCAGTTCTTC.

CDR3 coding DNA: TGTGCCAGCTCACCAAACAGAGAGAACACTGAAGCTTTCTTT. Residues: CASSPNRENTEAFF. The gene calls are TRBV18 and TRBJ1-1; D not certain. Germline lookup yields CDR1 KGHSH and CDR2 LQKENI. The ends were cut back, 2 bases at V and 1 base at J, with 8 bases in the middle. CDR3 length equals 14 residues.

This rearrangement joins TRBV27 to TRBJ1-1; 8 bases are a match to TRBD1. V shed 0 bases and J 9 bases; nucleotides not matched to a gene: 6. Germline V gives CDR1 MNHEY, CDR2 SMNVEV (reference sequence). This CDR3 has 14 residues. CDR3 DNA sequence: TGTGCCAGCAGTTTATCGGTTGGACAGGGAAAAGCTTTCTTT. It is translated as CASSLSVGQGKAFF.

This clone has a single count. J is TRBJ2-7 and V is TRBV5-1; D is perhaps TRBD1 (6 bases). This CDR3 spans 17 amino acids. The germline gives CDR1 SGHRS, CDR2 YFSETQ. The V gene lost 0 bases and the J gene lost 0 bases, with 16 bases spanning the gap. The CDR3: CASSLALNRDLSYEQYF. CDR3 bases: TGCGCCAGCAGCTTGGCCTTAAACAGGGACCTCTCCTACGAGCAGTACTTC.

The rearrangement links TRBV13 to TRBJ2-2; D gene unclear. Looked up from germline, CDR1 is PRHDT and CDR2 is FYEKMQ (reference sequence). V shed 3 bases and J shed 2 bases, with 13 bases lying between them. CDR3 size: 16 residues. CDR3 residues: CASSFEFEPNTGELFF. In DNA form, the CDR3 reads TGTGCCAGCAGCTTCGAATTCGAGCCTAACACCGGGGAGCTGTTTTTT.

The J gene is TRBJ1-1, the V gene TRBV12-3 or TRBV12-4; no clear D. This CDR3 region has 12 residues. Between the trimmed V and J ends, which lost 2 bases and 6 bases, there was a span of 7 bases. The CDR3 DNA follows: TGTGCCAGCAGTTTAATTTCTGCTGAAGCTTTCTTT. Its protein product is CASSLISAEAFF.